This entry is about one T cell receptor (beta chain). The antigen is unknown. This entry is derived from a study of blood T cells in healthy people across ages. For the second PCR, which ran for 7 to 11 cycles, a sample-barcoded 5' primer and a J-beta primer mix were used. A single record per CDR3 protein comes from TCRdb applying MiXCR to the 5' RACE reads. The top ten hold roughly 2.1% of the sample, which has about 1.8 million distinct CDR3 sequences, roughly 49% seen once. The CDR3 totals 14 residues. Germline assignment: CDR1 DFQATT and CDR2 SNEGSKA (reference sequence). V lost 5 bases to trimming and J lost 7 bases, with 21 bases between them. The study, taken as a whole, reports: Long-lived donors carried more naive CD4+ cells and greater diversity than aged donors.

This clonotype originated in a woman in her 40s in good health. The sample taken for sequencing was blood. The rearrangement joins TRBV20-1 to TRBJ2-7, with D tentatively TRBD2 (5 bases). Written as DNA, the CDR3 is TGCAGTGCTCAACGGCCAACTCGGCGGGTAGAGCAGTACTTC. Residues: CSAQRPTRRVEQYF.